This TCR beta chain was retrieved from a study of T-cell memory formation after mild COVID-19. This CDR3 is built from 12 residues. The V end was cut by 3 bases, the J end by 6 bases, with 8 bases between. The germline V gene has CDR1 MDHEN and CDR2 SYDVKM. TCRdb reprocessed the 5' RACE reads with MiXCR, giving one entry per CDR3 protein. Among around 300,000 distinct CDR3 sequences, about 13% were seen once, and the ten largest hold over 20%. This clonotype has only a few counts. This sequence originates from a man aged 18 to 30 who had mild COVID-19 (a few samples of this study predate the infection). Cell type and time point are not known. V gene TRBV28 combines with J gene TRBJ1-2; perhaps TRBD1 as D (6 bases). Sequencing was performed on PBMCs or a T cell subset sorted from them (not recorded which). The CDR3 sequence is CASSFAGDGYTF. In DNA, the CDR3 is TGTGCCAGCAGTTTCGCAGGGGATGGCTACACCTTC.